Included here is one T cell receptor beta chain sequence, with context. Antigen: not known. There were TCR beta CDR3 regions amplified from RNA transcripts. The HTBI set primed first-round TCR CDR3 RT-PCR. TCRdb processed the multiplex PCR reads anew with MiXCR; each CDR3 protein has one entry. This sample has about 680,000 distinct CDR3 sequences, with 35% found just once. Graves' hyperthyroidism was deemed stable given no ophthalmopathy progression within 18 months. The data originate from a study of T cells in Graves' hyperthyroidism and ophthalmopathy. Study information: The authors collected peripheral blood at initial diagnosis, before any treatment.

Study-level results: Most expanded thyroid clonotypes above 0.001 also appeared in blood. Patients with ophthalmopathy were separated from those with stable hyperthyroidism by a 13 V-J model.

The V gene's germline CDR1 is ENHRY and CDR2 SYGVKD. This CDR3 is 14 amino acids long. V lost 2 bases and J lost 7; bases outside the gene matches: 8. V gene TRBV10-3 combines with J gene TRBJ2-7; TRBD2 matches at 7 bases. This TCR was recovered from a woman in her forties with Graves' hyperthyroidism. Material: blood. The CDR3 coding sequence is TGTGCCATCAGTGAGGCTAGCGGCGTGCGTGAGCAGTACTTC. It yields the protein CAISEASGVREQYF.